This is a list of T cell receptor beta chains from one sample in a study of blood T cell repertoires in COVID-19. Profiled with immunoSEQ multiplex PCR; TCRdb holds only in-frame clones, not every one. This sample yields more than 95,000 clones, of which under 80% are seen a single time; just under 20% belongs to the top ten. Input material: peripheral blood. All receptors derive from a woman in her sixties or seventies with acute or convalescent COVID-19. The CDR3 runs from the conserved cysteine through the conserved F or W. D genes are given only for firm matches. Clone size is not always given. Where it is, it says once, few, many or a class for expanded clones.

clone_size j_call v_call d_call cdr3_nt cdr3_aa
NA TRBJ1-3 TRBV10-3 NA TGTGCCATCAGTGGCGGGTACTCTGGAAACACCATATATTTT CAISGGYSGNTIYF
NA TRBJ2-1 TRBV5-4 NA TGTGCCAGCAGCCGGGATTCGTCAGGCGGCAATGAGCAGTTCTTC CASSRDSSGGNEQFF
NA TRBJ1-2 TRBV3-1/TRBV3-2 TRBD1 TGTGCCAGCAGCCCTCGGGGACAGGGGGGAGACACCTTC CASSPRGQGGDTF
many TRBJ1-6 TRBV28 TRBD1 TGTGCCAGCAGTTTAGGGGGACAGGGTAATTCACCCCTCCACTTT CASSLGGQGNSPLHF
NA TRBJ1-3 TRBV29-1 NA TGCAGCGTTAGGGGGGGTAACACCATATATTTT CSVRGGNTIYF
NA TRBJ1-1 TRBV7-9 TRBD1 TGTGCCAGCACGGGACAGATCTTAATGAACACTGAAGCTTTCTTT CASTGQILMNTEAFF
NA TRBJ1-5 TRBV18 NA TGTGCCAGCTCACCAGGCAGCGGGGGGCAGCCCCAGCATTTT CASSPGSGGQPQHF
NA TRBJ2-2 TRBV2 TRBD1 TGTGCCAGCAGGCAGGGGGTCACCGGGGAGCTGTTTTTT CASRQGVTGELFF
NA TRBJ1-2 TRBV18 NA TGTGCCAGCTCCCCAACCGACAGTTCTCATGGGGGCTACACCTTC CASSPTDSSHGGYTF
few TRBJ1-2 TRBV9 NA TGTGCCAGCAGCGCCAACTCCTTATATACAGGGAACTATGGCTACACCTTC CASSANSLYTGNYGYTF
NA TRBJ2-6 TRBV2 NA TGTGCCAGCAGGACAGACTCTGGGGCCAACGTCCTGACTTTC CASRTDSGANVLTF
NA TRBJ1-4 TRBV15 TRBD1 TGTGCCACCAGCAGAGGACAGGGAAGAACTAATGAAAAACTGTTTTTT CATSRGQGRTNEKLFF
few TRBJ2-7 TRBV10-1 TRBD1 TGCGCCAGCAGTGTCGCGTTACAGGGGAAGCAGTACTTC CASSVALQGKQYF
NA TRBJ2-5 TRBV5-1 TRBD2 TGCGCCAGCAGCCCACAGAGCGGGGGCCAAGAGACCCAGTACTTC CASSPQSGGQETQYF
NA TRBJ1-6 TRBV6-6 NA TGTGCCAGCAGTTACATAGGGGTGGGTTCACCCCTCCACTTT CASSYIGVGSPLHF
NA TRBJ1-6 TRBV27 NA TGTGCCAGCAGTTCGGGACTGGATAATTCACCCCTCCACTTT CASSSGLDNSPLHF
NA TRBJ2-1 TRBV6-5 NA TGTGCCAGCAGTCCCTCCGGCGGGGCCAACAATGAGCAGTTCTTC CASSPSGGANNEQFF
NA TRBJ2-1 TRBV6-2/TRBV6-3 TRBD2 TGTGCCAGCAGCGCCGGGACTAGCGGTTACAATGAGCAGTTCTTC CASSAGTSGYNEQFF
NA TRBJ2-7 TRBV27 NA TGTGCCAGCAGTAGGCCAGGGTCCTACGAGCAGTACTTC CASSRPGSYEQYF
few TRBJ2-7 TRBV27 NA TGTGCCAGCAGTTTATCCCAGGGGGGCGAGCAGTACTTC CASSLSQGGEQYF
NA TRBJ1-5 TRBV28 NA TGTGCCAGCAGTCCGGGGGGCGGACAGCAGCCCCAGCATTTT CASSPGGGQQPQHF
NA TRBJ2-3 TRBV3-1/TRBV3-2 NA TGTGCCAGCGGGGCTAGCACAGATACGCAGTATTTT CASGASTDTQYF
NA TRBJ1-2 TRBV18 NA TGTGCCAGCTCACCAGTCGGAGGCCAAGCTAACTATGGCTACACCTTC CASSPVGGQANYGYTF
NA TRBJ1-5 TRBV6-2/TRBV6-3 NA TGTGCCAGCAGTTACTCCGGGACATCTGCCAGCAATCAGCCCCAGCATTTT CASSYSGTSASNQPQHF
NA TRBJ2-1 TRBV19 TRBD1 TGTGCCAGTAGTCGGGACAGGGGACCGCGCTATGAGCAGTTCTTC CASSRDRGPRYEQFF
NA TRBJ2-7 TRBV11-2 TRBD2 TGTGCCAGCAGCTTAGATCGGGGGGGCACCTACGAGCAGTACTTC CASSLDRGGTYEQYF
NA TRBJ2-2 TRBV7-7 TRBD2 TGTGCCAGCAGCTCGGGACTAGCGGGCACCGGGGAGCTGTTTTTT CASSSGLAGTGELFF
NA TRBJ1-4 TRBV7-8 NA TGTGCCAGCAGTCCTTCTGGGACTAGCGGCGAAAAACTGTTTTTT CASSPSGTSGEKLFF
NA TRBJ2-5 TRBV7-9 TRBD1 TGTGCCAGCAGTTCCGCATACACCGGGACAGGGGGAGAGACCCAGTACTTC CASSSAYTGTGGETQYF
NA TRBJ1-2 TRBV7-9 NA TGTGCCAGCAGCTTACTTGAGAACTATGGCTACACCTTC CASSLLENYGYTF
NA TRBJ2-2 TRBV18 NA TGTGCCAGCTCACCACGATCGCGCGCGAACACCGGGGAGCTGTTTTTT CASSPRSRANTGELFF
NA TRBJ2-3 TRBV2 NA TGTGCCAGCAGCCGGGGGAATGCAGATACGCAGTATTTT CASSRGNADTQYF
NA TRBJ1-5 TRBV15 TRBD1 TGTGCCACCAGCAGAGATCGGACAGGTAGCAATCAGCCCCAGCATTTT CATSRDRTGSNQPQHF
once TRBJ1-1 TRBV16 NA TGTGCCAGCAGCCAACTCAGGGGAATGAACACTGAAGCTTTCTTT CASSQLRGMNTEAFF
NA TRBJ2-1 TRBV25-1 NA TGTGCCAGCAGTGCAGGGAATGAGCAGTTCTTC CASSAGNEQFF
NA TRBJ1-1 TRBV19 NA TGTGCCAGTAGTAAGGGGGGGTGGAACACTGAAGCTTTCTTT CASSKGGWNTEAFF
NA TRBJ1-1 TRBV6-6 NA TGTGCCAGCAGTTTTCGCACTGAAGCTTTCTTT CASSFRTEAFF
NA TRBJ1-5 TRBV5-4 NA TGTGCCAGCAGCTTGGACCCTCAGGGTGGTCAGCCCCAGCATTTT CASSLDPQGGQPQHF
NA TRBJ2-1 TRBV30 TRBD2 TGTGCCTGGAGCGGATCTAGCGGGGGTAGTGAGCAGTTCTTC CAWSGSSGGSEQFF
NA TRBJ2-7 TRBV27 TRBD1 TGTGCCAGCAGTACAAGGACAGGGTACGAGCAGTACTTC CASSTRTGYEQYF
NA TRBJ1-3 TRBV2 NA TGTGCCAGCAGTGGCCAAAGCTTCTCTGGAAACACCATATATTTT CASSGQSFSGNTIYF
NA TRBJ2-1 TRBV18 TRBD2 TGTGCCAGCTCACCTGGGACTAGCAATGAGCAGTTCTTC CASSPGTSNEQFF
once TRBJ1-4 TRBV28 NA TGTGCCAGCAGTTTATACGACGGGGCAACTAATGAAAAACTGTTTTTT CASSLYDGATNEKLFF
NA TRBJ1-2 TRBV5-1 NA TGCGCCAGCAGCCCCCCTTCGGGAGGGACCTATGGCTACACCTTC CASSPPSGGTYGYTF
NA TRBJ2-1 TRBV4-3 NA TGCGCCAGCAGCCCTGAGGGGGTGAGCTCCTACAATGAGCAGTTCTTC CASSPEGVSSYNEQFF
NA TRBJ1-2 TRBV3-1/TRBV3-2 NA TGTGCCAGCATCCTACAGAGACAAGGCGGGCTCTATGGCTACACCTTC CASILQRQGGLYGYTF
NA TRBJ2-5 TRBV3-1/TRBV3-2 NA TGTGCCAGCAGCCAAGGACTAATAAAGACCCAGTACTTC CASSQGLIKTQYF
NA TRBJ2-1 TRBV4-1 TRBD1 TGCGCCAGCAGCCAAGTCGCCGGGACAGTTCCGTGGGTCCAACCTGGGAATGAGCAGTTCTTC CASSQVAGTVPWVQPGNEQFF